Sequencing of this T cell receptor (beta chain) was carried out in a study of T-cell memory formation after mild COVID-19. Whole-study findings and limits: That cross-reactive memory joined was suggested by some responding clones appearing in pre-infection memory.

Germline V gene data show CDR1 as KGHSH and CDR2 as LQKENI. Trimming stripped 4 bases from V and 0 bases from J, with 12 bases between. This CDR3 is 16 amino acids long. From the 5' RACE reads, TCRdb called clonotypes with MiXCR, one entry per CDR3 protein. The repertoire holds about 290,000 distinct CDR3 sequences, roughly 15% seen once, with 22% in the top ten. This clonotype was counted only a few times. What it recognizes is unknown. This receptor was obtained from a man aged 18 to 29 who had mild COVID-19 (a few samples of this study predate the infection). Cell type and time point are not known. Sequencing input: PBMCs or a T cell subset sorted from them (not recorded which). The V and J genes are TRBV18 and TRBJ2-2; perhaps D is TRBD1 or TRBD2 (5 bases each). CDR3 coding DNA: TGTGCCAGCTCACGGACTGGGACGGCGAACACCGGGGAGCTGTTTTTT. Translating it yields CASSRTGTANTGELFF. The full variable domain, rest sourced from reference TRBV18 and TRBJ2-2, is NAGVMQNPRHLVRRRGQEARLRCSPMKGHSHVYWYRQLPEEGLKFMVYLQKENIIDESGMPKERFSAEFPKEGPSILRIQQVVRGDSAAYFCASSRTGTANTGELFFGEGSRLTVL.